The sequence of this T cell receptor beta chain was determined in a study of CD8+CD57+ T cells in acquired aplastic anemia. Study-wide background: Among healthy donors, CD4+ cells averaged about 11 million reads. Regarding the study as a whole: Patient and control CD8+ Simpson's diversity was not significantly different.

CDR1 SGHVS and CDR2 FQNEAQ come from the germline V gene. This CDR3 region has 18 residues. V was shortened by 2 bases and J by 2 bases, with 19 bases between the two germline ends. The sample holds many counts of this clonotype. Antigen unknown. For CDR3 and TCR beta VDJ profiling, genomic DNA was the template used. TCRdb reanalysed the reads using MiXCR and keeps one entry per CDR3 protein. The sample has roughly 190,000 distinct CDR3 sequences, around 50% seen once; the top ten hold roughly 15%. The chain joins TRBV7-8 to TRBJ2-1, with D tentatively TRBD1 (5 bases). The sequence was obtained from a human donor in good health, serving as a control. Source material: sorted CD4+, CD8+, or CD8+CD57+ T cells (not recorded which) from PBMCs. The CDR3 reads CASSLSSGSPITYNEQFF. The CDR3 nucleotides are TGTGCCAGCAGCTTATCCTCAGGGTCTCCAATTACCTACAATGAGCAGTTCTTC. The full variable domain, its missing parts supplied by reference TRBV7-8 and TRBJ2-1, is GAGVSQSPRYKVAKRGQDVALRCDPISGHVSLFWYQQALGQGPEFLTYFQNEAQLDKSGLPSDRFFAERPEGSVSTLKIQRTQQEDSAVYLCASSLSSGSPITYNEQFFGPGTRLTVL.